This TCR beta chain was captured by sequencing in a study of blood T cell repertoires in COVID-19. Turning to the study itself: Nucleic acid was either cDNA or gDNA, and it came from T cells, B-cell-depleted T cells, or PBMCs.

V gave up 3 bases and J gave up 0 bases, with 11 bases separating them. CDR3 size: 16 residues. In germline, CDR1 is SGHAT, CDR2 FQNNGV. Assay: immunoSEQ multiplex PCR; the TCRdb copy retains only in-frame clones and omits some. Found here are approximately 190,000 clones, around 83% of them singletons; the top ten hold approximately 6.1%. V gene TRBV11-2 combines with J gene TRBJ1-4; perhaps TRBD1 as D (5 bases). The sequencing sample was made of peripheral blood. The receptor was isolated from a woman aged 40 to 55 with acute or convalescent COVID-19. For the CDR3, the DNA is TGTGCCAGCAGCTTGGCTGAGACAGCAACTAATGAAAAACTGTTTTTT. This encodes CASSLAETATNEKLFF.